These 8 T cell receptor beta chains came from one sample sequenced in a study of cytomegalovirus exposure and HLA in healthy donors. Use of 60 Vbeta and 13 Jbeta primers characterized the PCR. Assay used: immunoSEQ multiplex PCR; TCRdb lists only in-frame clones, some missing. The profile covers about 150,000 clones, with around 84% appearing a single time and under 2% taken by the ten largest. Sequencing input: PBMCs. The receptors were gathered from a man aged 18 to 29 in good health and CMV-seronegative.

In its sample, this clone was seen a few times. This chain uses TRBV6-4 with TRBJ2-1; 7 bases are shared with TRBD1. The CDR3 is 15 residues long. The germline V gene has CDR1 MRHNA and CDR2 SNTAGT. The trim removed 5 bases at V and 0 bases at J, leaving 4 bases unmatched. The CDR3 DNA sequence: TGTGCCAGCAGTCCGGGACAGAGCTCCTACAATGAGCAGTTCTTC. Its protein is CASSPGQSSYNEQFF.

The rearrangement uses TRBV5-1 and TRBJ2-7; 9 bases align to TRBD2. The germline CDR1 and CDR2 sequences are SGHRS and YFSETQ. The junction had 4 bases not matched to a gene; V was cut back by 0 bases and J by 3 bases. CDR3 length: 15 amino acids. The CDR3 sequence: CASSLASGGIYEQYF. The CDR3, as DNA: TGCGCCAGCAGCTTGGCCAGCGGGGGGATCTACGAGCAGTACTTC.

CDR3 amino acids: CASSAGTSVQETQYF. In nucleotides, the CDR3 is TGTGCCAGCAGCGCCGGGACTAGCGTACAAGAGACCCAGTACTTC. The chain combines TRBV7-9 with TRBJ2-5; TRBD2 matches at 10 bases. The V segment lost 5 bases and the J segment 2 bases; nucleotides outside the gene matches: 5. This CDR3 has 15 residues. Germline V lookup: CDR1 SEHNR, CDR2 FQNEAQ (reference sequence). The whole variable domain, remainder taken from reference TRBV7-9 and TRBJ2-5, is DTGVSQNPRHKITKRGQNVTFRCDPISEHNRLYWYRQTLGQGPEFLTYFQNEAQLEKSRLLSDRFSAERPKGSFSTLEIQRTEQGDSAMYLCASSAGTSVQETQYFGPGTRLLVL.

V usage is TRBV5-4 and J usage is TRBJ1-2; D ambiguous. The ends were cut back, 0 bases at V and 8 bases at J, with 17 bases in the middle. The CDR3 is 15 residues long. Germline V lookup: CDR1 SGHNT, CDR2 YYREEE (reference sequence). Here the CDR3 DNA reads TGTGCCAGCAGCTTGGGGGTCGACTTTACTGGAGGCTACACCTTC. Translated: CASSLGVDFTGGYTF.

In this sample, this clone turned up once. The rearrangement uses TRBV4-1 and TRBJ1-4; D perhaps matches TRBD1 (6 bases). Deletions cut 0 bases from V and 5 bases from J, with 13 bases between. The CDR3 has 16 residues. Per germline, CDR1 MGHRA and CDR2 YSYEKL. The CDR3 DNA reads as TGCGCCAGCAGCCAAGAAGGACAGCGATTAAATGAAAAACTGTTTTTT. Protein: CASSQEGQRLNEKLFF.

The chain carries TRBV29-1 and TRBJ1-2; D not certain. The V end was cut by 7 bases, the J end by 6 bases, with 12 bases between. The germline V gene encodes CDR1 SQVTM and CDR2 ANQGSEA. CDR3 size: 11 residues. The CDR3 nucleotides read TGCAGCGCGGGCCGGGAGAATGGCTACACCTTC. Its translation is CSAGRENGYTF.

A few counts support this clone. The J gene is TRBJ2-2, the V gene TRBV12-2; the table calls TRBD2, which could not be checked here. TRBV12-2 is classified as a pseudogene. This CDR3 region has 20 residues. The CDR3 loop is CASRLVVKGLAGVRTGELFF. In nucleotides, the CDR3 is TGTGCAAGTCGCTTAGTCGTGAAGGGACTAGCGGGAGTGAGGACCGGGGAGCTGTTTTTT.

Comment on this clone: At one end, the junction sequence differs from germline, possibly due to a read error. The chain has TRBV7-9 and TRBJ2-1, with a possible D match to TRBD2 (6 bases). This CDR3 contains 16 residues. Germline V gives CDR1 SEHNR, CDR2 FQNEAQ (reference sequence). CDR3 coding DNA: TGTTCCAGCAGCCCCGAACCGGTCTTCCCGGGGGATGAGCAGTTCTTC. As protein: CSSSPEPVFPGDEQFF. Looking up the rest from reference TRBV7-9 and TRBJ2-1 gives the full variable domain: DTGVSQNPRHKITKRGQNVTFRCDPISEHNRLYWYRQTLGQGPEFLTYFQNEAQLEKSRLLSDRFSAERPKGSFSTLEIQRTEQGDSAMYLCSSSPEPVFPGDEQFFGPGTRLTVL.